Following are 24 T cell receptor beta chains from one sample sequenced in a study of cytomegalovirus exposure and HLA in healthy donors. Libraries were prepared by immunoSEQ multiplex PCR; TCRdb keeps only in-frame clonotypes and omits some of them. The data show some 41,000 clones, with 90% to 95% seen just once and less than 2.5% held by the top ten. Sequencing was performed on PBMCs. The source is a woman under 30 in good health and CMV-seronegative.

The chain links TRBV6-5 to TRBJ2-4; the match to TRBD2 covers 10 bases. CDR1 and CDR2 (germline): MNHEY, SVGAGI. Losses at the gene ends were 5 bases for V and 8 bases for J; bases not matched to a gene: 6. The CDR3 runs to 14 residues. This CDR3 reads CASSHALAGDIQYF. Here the CDR3 DNA reads TGTGCCAGCAGTCATGCTCTAGCGGGAGACATTCAGTACTTC.

The V and J genes are TRBV2 and TRBJ2-1, with TRBD2 identical over 8 bases. Germline assignment: CDR1 SNHLY and CDR2 FYNNEI. CDR3 size: 17 residues. Trimming took 1 base from V and 3 from J; bases not matched to a gene: 8. In nucleotides, the CDR3 is TGTGCCAGCAGTGAAGAGGGAGCGGGAGTCCGCTACAATGAGCAGTTCTTC. It codes for CASSEEGAGVRYNEQFF.

This chain links TRBV7-8 with TRBJ2-7; 8 bases match TRBD2. The CDR3 totals 16 residues. CDR1 and CDR2 (germline): SGHVS, FQNEAQ. V trimming: 3 bases; J trimming: 1 base; junction bases outside the gene matches: 8. The CDR3 loop reads CASSLGPSGPSYEQYF. In DNA, the CDR3 is TGTGCCAGCAGCTTGGGCCCTAGCGGGCCGTCCTACGAGCAGTACTTC.

This sequence joins TRBV5-1 and TRBJ1-1, with D perhaps TRBD1 (5 bases). The V gene's germline CDR1 is SGHRS and CDR2 YFSETQ. The CDR3 covers 16 residues. V lost 3 bases, J lost 0 bases, and 15 bases lay in between. The CDR3 is CASSSGGGMLNTEAFF. The DNA of the CDR3 is TGCGCCAGCAGCTCAGGCGGGGGAATGTTGAACACTGAAGCTTTCTTT.

V and J are TRBV5-5 and TRBJ1-5, with TRBD1 matching 7 bases. This CDR3 is 14 amino acids long. With 3 bases clipped from V and 7 bases from J, the junction kept 7 bases outside the gene matches. Germline V gives CDR1 SGHKS, CDR2 YYEKEE (reference sequence). The CDR3 bases are TGTGCCAGCAGCTGGGAACAGGGGATGCAGCCCCAGCATTTT. This translates into CASSWEQGMQPQHF.

The chain joins TRBV7-9 to TRBJ1-1; no reliable D call. Trimming shortened V by 0 bases and J by 4 bases, and 9 bases separated the two germline ends. The CDR3 is made up of 14 amino acids. In germline, CDR1 is SEHNR, CDR2 FQNEAQ (reference sequence). CDR3 bases: TGTGCCAGCAGCTTAGCCGAGGGTGGCACTGAAGCTTTCTTT. This encodes CASSLAEGGTEAFF.

The chain employs TRBV28 and TRBJ2-3; 11 bases fit TRBD2. Germline V gene sequence: CDR1 MDHEN, CDR2 SYDVKM. The CDR3 loop spans 17 amino acids. J was trimmed by 1 base and V by 5 bases; bases with no gene match: 8. CDR3 amino acids: CASSPAGLAGRTDTQYF. The DNA of the CDR3 is TGTGCCAGCAGTCCGGCCGGACTAGCGGGCCGCACAGATACGCAGTATTTT.

This chain links TRBV28 with TRBJ2-7; TRBD1 is a possible D gene (6 bases). This CDR3 region has 12 residues. V lost 7 bases and J lost 3, with 10 bases in between. Germline V gene data show CDR1 as MDHEN and CDR2 as SYDVKM. The CDR3 protein is CASTSQGYEQYF. Here the CDR3 DNA reads TGTGCCAGCACCTCACAGGGCTACGAGCAGTACTTC.

The chain combines TRBV4-1 with TRBJ1-4; possibly TRBD1 for D (6 bases). Germline-derived CDR1 and CDR2 are MGHRA and YSYEKL. This CDR3 spans 16 amino acids. V lost 3 bases and J lost 8, with 19 bases in between. This chain's CDR3 is CASSHGPGQESEKLFF. CDR3 bases: TGCGCCAGCAGCCATGGACCGGGACAAGAGTCGGAAAAACTGTTTTTT.

The chain links TRBV28 to TRBJ2-2; a possible D gene is TRBD2 (6 bases). The germline V gene encodes CDR1 MDHEN and CDR2 SYDVKM. Between the trimmed V and J ends, which lost 10 bases and 7 bases, there was a span of 19 bases. The CDR3 runs to 14 residues. The CDR3 loop is CATKTAGLGGELFF. CDR3 nucleotide sequence: TGTGCCACCAAAACCGCGGGGCTGGGCGGGGAGCTGTTTTTT.

This clone was detected a few times. The rearrangement joins TRBV6-5 to TRBJ2-2; TRBD1 might be the D (6 bases). Germline assignment: CDR1 MNHEY and CDR2 SVGAGI. The germline V and J ends were trimmed by 5 bases and 6 bases, with 13 bases remaining between them. The CDR3 covers 14 residues. The CDR3 DNA reads TGTGCCAGCAGTGAACAGGGCGACGCCGGGGAGCTGTTTTTT. It codes for CASSEQGDAGELFF.

V gene TRBV6-6 combines with J gene TRBJ1-2, with 7 bases identical to TRBD1. The V gene end was trimmed by 7 bases and the J gene end by 6 bases; junction bases not matched to a gene: 11. This CDR3 has 14 amino acids. CDR1 and CDR2 from the germline V gene are MNHNY and SVGAGI (reference sequence). The CDR3 loop is CASNRNAGQNGYTF. The CDR3 coding sequence is TGTGCCAGCAACCGAAACGCGGGACAGAATGGCTACACCTTC.

This clone was found once. The J gene is TRBJ1-2, the V gene TRBV6-1; D call uncertain. CDR1 and CDR2 from the germline V gene are MNHNS and SASEGT. Deletions cut 6 bases from V and 5 bases from J, with 16 bases between. The CDR3 totals 14 residues. In DNA, the CDR3 is TGTGCCAGCAGGCCTGTGGCAACCCCATATGGCTACACCTTC. Its translation: CASRPVATPYGYTF.

This sequence joins TRBV5-1 and TRBJ2-7, with D uncertain. Germline V gives CDR1 SGHRS, CDR2 YFSETQ. The CDR3 has 15 residues. V shed 4 bases and J shed 0 bases, with 14 bases lying between them. The CDR3, as DNA: TGCGCCAGCAGCCAAAACACAAGAAGCTCCTACGAGCAGTACTTC. This gives the protein CASSQNTRSSYEQYF.

The gene calls are TRBV10-3 and TRBJ1-1; 8 nucleotides line up with TRBD1. The germline gives CDR1 ENHRY, CDR2 SYGVKD. J was trimmed by 3 bases and V by 10 bases; bases with no gene match: 13. This CDR3 spans 15 amino acids. The CDR3 nucleotides are TGTGCCAGCGACAGGGGCACCGAGGCCTACACTGAAGCTTTCTTT. Its translation is CASDRGTEAYTEAFF.

This chain connects TRBV2 to TRBJ2-3; 12 nucleotides line up with TRBD1. Germline CDR1 and CDR2: SNHLY and FYNNEI. Trimming took 7 bases from V and 2 from J; bases not matched to a gene: 7. This CDR3 contains 16 residues. DNA for the CDR3: TGTGCCAGCACCCTACCGGGACAGGGGGCCACAGATACGCAGTATTTT. This sequence encodes CASTLPGQGATDTQYF.

This rearrangement joins TRBV30 to TRBJ2-5, with 12 bases matching TRBD2. V trimming: 0 bases; J trimming: 3 bases; junction bases outside the gene matches: 14. Looked up from germline, CDR1 is GTSNPN and CDR2 is SVGIG (reference sequence). CDR3 length: 19 amino acids. CDR3 residues: CAWSVIWLAGGPNKETQYF. For the CDR3, the DNA is TGTGCCTGGAGTGTTATCTGGCTAGCGGGAGGGCCGAACAAAGAGACCCAGTACTTC.

The V gene is TRBV11-1, the J gene TRBJ2-2; D gene ambiguous. V was clipped by 4 bases and J by 0 bases, with 3 bases between them. The CDR3 length is 13 residues. Germline V gene data show CDR1 as SGHAT and CDR2 as FQDESV (reference sequence). The CDR3, as DNA: TGTGCCAGCAGCTATACGAACACCGGGGAGCTGTTTTTT. Encoded protein: CASSYTNTGELFF.

V and J are TRBV27 and TRBJ2-2; the match to TRBD2 covers 12 bases. CDR3 length: 18 amino acids. Germline V CDR1 and CDR2: MNHEY, SMNVEV (reference sequence). The V gene end was trimmed by 3 bases and the J gene end by 5 bases; junction bases not matched to a gene: 10. CDR3 DNA: TGTGCCAGCAGTTTCCAATTTCTAGCGGGGGGGCGGACCGGGGAGCTGTTTTTT. Its translation: CASSFQFLAGGRTGELFF.

The chain has TRBV4-1 and TRBJ1-2, with 8 nucleotides matching TRBD1. Germline loops: CDR1 MGHRA, CDR2 YSYEKL. V dropped 4 bases and J dropped 0; count of bases not matched to a gene: 4. This CDR3 has 15 amino acids. The CDR3 loop reads CASSLTTGANYGYTF. The CDR3 region has the DNA TGCGCCAGCAGCCTTACGACAGGGGCTAACTATGGCTACACCTTC.

This clone was picked up one time. One junction end disagrees with the germline gene, perhaps due to a read error. This chain connects TRBV7-9 to TRBJ2-3; TRBD2 matches 10 bases. The CDR3 runs 15 residues. The germline gives CDR1 SEHNR, CDR2 FQNEAQ (reference sequence). The CDR3: CASSVAGGPPDTQYF. The CDR3 DNA reads TGTGCCAGCAGCGTAGCGGGAGGACCCCCAGATACGCAGTATTTT.

This chain links TRBV7-2 with TRBJ1-1; D gene unclear. The V gene lost 5 bases and the J gene lost 10 bases, with 11 bases spanning the gap. CDR1 and CDR2 from the germline V gene are SGHTA and FQGNSA. This CDR3 has 11 amino acids. This CDR3 is CASSDYLAAFF. The CDR3 DNA reads as TGTGCCAGCAGCGACTATTTGGCAGCTTTCTTT.

The chain carries TRBV7-8 and TRBJ2-7; 10 bases map to TRBD2. The germline V gene encodes CDR1 SGHVS and CDR2 FQNEAQ. The CDR3 spans 21 residues. Losses at the gene ends were 4 bases for V and 2 bases for J; bases not matched to a gene: 23. The CDR3 DNA is TGTGCCAGCAGCTCTGTAGAAGGGGGATGGCTAGCGGGGGACAATCCCTACGAGCAGTACTTC. Protein sequence: CASSSVEGGWLAGDNPYEQYF.

The chain employs TRBV5-1 and TRBJ1-6; possible D gene TRBD1, 5 bases. Trimming shortened V by 2 bases and J by 8 bases, and 14 bases separated the two germline ends. This CDR3 is built from 15 residues. CDR1 is SGHRS, CDR2 YFSETQ, per germline. The CDR3, as DNA: TGCGCCAGCAGCTTTTCGGTGACAGTAGATTCACCCCTCCACTTT. Its translation is CASSFSVTVDSPLHF.